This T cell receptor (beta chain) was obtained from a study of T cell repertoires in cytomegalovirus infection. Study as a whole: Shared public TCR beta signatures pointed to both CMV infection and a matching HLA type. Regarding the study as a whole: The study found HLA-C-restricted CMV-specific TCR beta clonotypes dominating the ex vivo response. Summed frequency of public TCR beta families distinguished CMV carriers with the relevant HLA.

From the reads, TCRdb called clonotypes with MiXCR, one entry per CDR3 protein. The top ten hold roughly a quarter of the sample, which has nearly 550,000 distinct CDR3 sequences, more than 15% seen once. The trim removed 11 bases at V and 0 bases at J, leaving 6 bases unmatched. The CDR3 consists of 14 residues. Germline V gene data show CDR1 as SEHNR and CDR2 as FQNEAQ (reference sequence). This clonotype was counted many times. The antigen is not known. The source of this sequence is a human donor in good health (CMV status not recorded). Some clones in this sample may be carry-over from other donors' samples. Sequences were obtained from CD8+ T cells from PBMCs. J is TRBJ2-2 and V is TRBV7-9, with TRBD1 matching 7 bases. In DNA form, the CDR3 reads TGTGCCTGTAAGGGGGCGACGAACACCGGGGAGCTGTTTTTT. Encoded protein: CACKGATNTGELFF.